These 21 T cell receptor beta chains were sequenced from one sample in a study of OX40 agonist ivuxolimab in advanced cancers. Library construction relied on the immunoSEQ multiplex PCR assay. This immuneACCESS table, as held by TCRdb, lists in-frame sequences with V and J called but not all clones. Of the missing ones, under half trace to an unresolved V gene in checked studies; the others have no known cause. The sample profile shows 45,000 to 50,000 clones; roughly nine tenths of them were found once. The biggest ten clones account for over 50% of the sample. This material consisted of CD4+ or CD8+ T cells sorted from blood, taken in a trial of the OX40 agonist ivuxolimab. The receptors derive from an adult with an advanced solid tumor such as melanoma, head and neck, liver or kidney cancer.

Comment on this clone: One junction end does not reproduce the germline sequence, and a read error may be involved. The chain links TRBV7-7 to TRBJ1-2; 7 bases line up with TRBD1. Per germline, CDR1 SSHAT and CDR2 FNYEAQ (reference sequence). This CDR3 is built from 15 residues. CDR3: CASSPIDRDLSGYTF. The CDR3 DNA is TGTGCTAGCAGCCCAATCGACAGGGACCTATCCGGCTACACCTTC.

For this clone: This same CDR3 is encoded by further DNA sequences in the sample. The chain couples TRBV9 to TRBJ1-3, with 7 nucleotides matching TRBD1. V dropped 2 bases and J dropped 0; count of bases not matched to a gene: 2. This CDR3 spans 15 amino acids. Germline V lookup: CDR1 SGDLS, CDR2 YYNGEE. The CDR3 loop is CASSVRGNSGNTIYF. CDR3 DNA: TGTGCCAGCAGCGTCAGGGGGAACTCTGGAAACACCATATATTTT.

The V gene is TRBV5-1, the J gene TRBJ2-7; 9 bases line up with TRBD2. The CDR3 consists of 14 residues. V gave up 4 bases and J gave up 2 bases; unmatched junction bases: 4. Germline V gene data show CDR1 as SGHRS and CDR2 as YFSETQ. This CDR3 reads CASSASGIPYEQYF. The CDR3, as DNA: TGCGCCAGCAGCGCTAGCGGGATCCCCTACGAGCAGTACTTC.

The chain links TRBV27 to TRBJ2-2; tentatively, D is TRBD1 or TRBD2 (5 bases each). Trimming stripped 6 bases from V and 1 base from J, with 15 bases between. This CDR3 has 16 residues. Per the germline V gene, CDR1 is MNHEY and CDR2 is SMNVEV (reference sequence). The CDR3: CASRDGTSMNTGELFF. The CDR3 nucleotides are TGTGCCAGCAGGGACGGGACCTCCATGAACACCGGGGAGCTGTTTTTT.

The chain is built from TRBV7-8 and TRBJ2-7; perhaps TRBD1 as D (5 bases). Germline CDR1 reads SGHVS; CDR2 reads FQNEAQ. Trimming stripped 0 bases from V and 6 bases from J, with 9 bases between. This CDR3 is built from 13 residues. This CDR3 reads CASSLAAGIEQYF. The CDR3 bases are TGTGCCAGCAGCTTAGCGGCAGGGATCGAGCAGTACTTC.

The chain links TRBV19 to TRBJ2-5, with 9 bases fitting TRBD1. The junction had 7 bases not matched to a gene; V was cut back by 10 bases and J by 4 bases. Per germline, CDR1 LNHDA and CDR2 SQIVND (reference sequence). The CDR3 length is 13 residues. The CDR3 is CATGDRAAETQYF. For the CDR3, the DNA is TGTGCCACCGGGGACAGGGCGGCAGAGACCCAGTACTTC. Variable domain in full (rest from reference TRBV19 and TRBJ2-5): DGGITQSPKYLFRKEGQNVTLSCEQNLNHDAMYWYRQDPGQGLRLIYYSQIVNDFQKGDIAEGYSVSREKKESFPLTVTSAQKNPTAFYLCATGDRAAETQYFGPGTRLLVL.

The CDR3 loop reads CASSLPYRLSRNYGYTF. The CDR3 nucleotides read TGTGCCAGCAGCTTGCCGTACCGCCTATCTAGGAACTATGGCTACACCTTC. The chain carries TRBV5-6 and TRBJ1-2; D is unclear. Germline V CDR1 and CDR2: SGHDT, YYEEEE. The V and J ends lost 1 base and 2 bases respectively, with 18 bases between them. The CDR3 runs 17 residues.

The chain has TRBV11-2 and TRBJ2-3; D remains unclear. V dropped 5 bases and J dropped 6 bases, with 6 bases sitting between them. CDR3 length: 11 amino acids. The germline gives CDR1 SGHAT, CDR2 FQNNGV. CDR3 region: CASSPSDTQYF. CDR3 bases: TGTGCCAGCAGCCCCAGCGATACGCAGTATTTT. Full variable domain (outside the CDR3, taken from reference TRBV11-2 and TRBJ2-3): EAGVAQSPRYKIIEKRQSVAFWCNPISGHATLYWYQQILGQGPKLLIQFQNNGVVDDSQLPKDRFSAERLKGVDSTLKIQPAKLEDSAVYLCASSPSDTQYFGPGTRLTVL.

The V call is TRBV7-2, the J call TRBJ1-2; D unclear. The CDR3 covers 13 residues. Trimming left V 5 bases short and J 3 bases short, with 10 bases between. CDR1 and CDR2 from the germline V gene are SGHTA and FQGNSA. CDR3 sequence reads: CASSITQYYGYTF. CDR3 coding DNA: TGTGCCAGCAGCATAACACAGTACTATGGCTACACCTTC.

This chain connects TRBV5-1 to TRBJ2-5, with 8 bases identical to TRBD2. CDR1 SGHRS and CDR2 YFSETQ come from the germline V gene. The CDR3 totals 13 residues. V lost 0 bases and J lost 5; bases outside the gene matches: 0. The CDR3 sequence is CASSLGGRETQYF. The CDR3 nucleotides are TGCGCCAGCAGCTTGGGCGGGAGGGAGACCCAGTACTTC.

The CDR3 loop reads CASSFLNTEAFF. CDR3 DNA: TGTGCCAGCAGCTTCTTGAACACTGAAGCTTTCTTT. This chain connects TRBV5-6 to TRBJ1-1, with D uncertain. From germline, CDR1 is SGHDT and CDR2 YYEEEE. Trimming removed 2 bases at V and 0 bases at J, with 2 bases between. The CDR3 is 12 amino acids.

The chain recombines TRBV5-5 with TRBJ2-7; unclear D gene. The V end lost 0 bases, the J end lost 2 bases, and 12 bases lay between the germline ends. Germline V gene lookup returns CDR1 SGHKS and CDR2 YYEKEE (reference sequence). The CDR3 has 15 residues. CDR3 in DNA: TGTGCCAGCAGCTTGGCCAGAGATAGCCCCTACGAGCAGTACTTC. This encodes CASSLARDSPYEQYF.

The rearrangement links TRBV27 to TRBJ2-7; TRBD1 matches at 7 bases. V shed 4 bases, J shed 4 bases, and the junction held 10 bases outside the gene matches. Germline CDR1 is MNHEY and CDR2 is SMNVEV (reference sequence). The CDR3 has 15 amino acids. CDR3 DNA sequence: TGTGCCAGCAGTTCCCCCGGGACAGAATTTTACGAGCAGTACTTC. As protein: CASSSPGTEFYEQYF.

The CDR3 DNA is TGTGCCAGTAGTATCGGACAGACAAACACTGAAGCTTTCTTT. Amino acid sequence: CASSIGQTNTEAFF. This chain connects TRBV19 to TRBJ1-1; a possible D gene is TRBD1 (6 bases). V was shortened by 3 bases and J by 2 bases, with 10 bases between the two germline ends. Per germline, CDR1 LNHDA and CDR2 SQIVND (reference sequence). This CDR3 is 14 amino acids long. The variable domain in full, completed from reference TRBV19 and TRBJ1-1, reads DGGITQSPKYLFRKEGQNVTLSCEQNLNHDAMYWYRQDPGQGLRLIYYSQIVNDFQKGDIAEGYSVSREKKESFPLTVTSAQKNPTAFYLCASSIGQTNTEAFFGQGTRLTVV.

The chain has TRBV10-3 and TRBJ2-7; 8 bases fit TRBD2. V trimming: 8 bases; J trimming: 5 bases; junction bases outside the gene matches: 8. The length of the CDR3 is 13 residues. The germline V gene encodes CDR1 ENHRY and CDR2 SYGVKD. CDR3 sequence reads: CAIGGRGENEQYF. The CDR3 DNA reads TGTGCCATCGGCGGGCGGGGGGAGAACGAGCAGTACTTC.

The chain has TRBV2 and TRBJ2-6; possibly TRBD1 for D (6 bases). Deletions cut 7 bases from V and 0 bases from J, with 13 bases between. There are 16 residues in the CDR3. CDR1 is SNHLY, CDR2 FYNNEI, per germline. CDR3 in DNA: TGTGCCAGCATACGACAGGAGAGCTCTGGGGCCAACGTCCTGACTTTC. Amino acids: CASIRQESSGANVLTF.

V usage is TRBV6-6 and J usage is TRBJ2-1, with 7 bases lining up with TRBD1. Unmatched junction bases numbered 5, after V lost 6 bases and J lost 9 bases. The CDR3 is 12 residues long. Germline V CDR1 and CDR2: MNHNY, SVGAGI (reference sequence). Here the CDR3 reads CASRDRSGEQFF. The DNA of the CDR3 is TGTGCCAGCAGGGACAGGTCTGGTGAGCAGTTCTTC.

This chain uses TRBV5-1 with TRBJ2-7, with TRBD1 as a possible D gene (5 bases). Germline CDR1 reads SGHRS; CDR2 reads YFSETQ. V lost 5 bases and J lost 2, with 14 bases in between. The CDR3 sequence is 14 residues long. The CDR3 sequence: CASRGPGMTYEQYF. As DNA, the CDR3 is TGCGCCAGCAGGGGCCCAGGGATGACCTACGAGCAGTACTTC.

V usage is TRBV2 and J usage is TRBJ1-3; D may be TRBD1 (6 bases). V dropped 8 bases and J dropped 10 bases, with 9 bases sitting between them. Germline assignment: CDR1 SNHLY and CDR2 FYNNEI. The CDR3 covers 10 residues. This CDR3 is CASLQGTIYF. For the CDR3, the DNA is TGTGCCAGCCTACAGGGAACCATATATTTT.

The rearrangement joins TRBV7-8 to TRBJ2-1; perhaps D is TRBD1 or TRBD2 (5 bases each). The V and J ends lost 2 bases and 4 bases respectively, with 15 bases between them. The germline CDR1 and CDR2 sequences are SGHVS and FQNEAQ. The CDR3 spans 16 residues. CDR3 nucleotides: TGTGCCAGCAGCTTAAGGGACGGGCTGACTTACAATGAGCAGTTCTTC. Translation: CASSLRDGLTYNEQFF.

DNA of the CDR3: TGTGCCAGCAGCGACCCCGTGGGGACAGGGGTCTATGGCTACACCTTC. Translation gives CASSDPVGTGVYGYTF. The chain recombines TRBV9 with TRBJ1-2; 10 bases map to TRBD1. V lost 3 bases and J lost 4; bases outside the gene matches: 9. The CDR3 runs 16 residues. Germline assignment: CDR1 SGDLS and CDR2 YYNGEE. The complete variable domain, with remaining parts taken from reference TRBV9 and TRBJ1-2, reads DSGVTQTPKHLITATGQRVTLRCSPRSGDLSVYWYQQSLDQGLQFLIQYYNGEERAKGNILERFSAQQFPDLHSELNLSSLELGDSALYFCASSDPVGTGVYGYTFGSGTRLTVV.